Below are 9 T cell receptor beta chains sequenced from a single sample in a study of PD-1 blockade in classical Hodgkin lymphoma. Each and every patient relapsed after autologous stem cell transplantation, and patients got differing brentuximab vedotin exposure. Here immunoSEQ multiplex PCR was the method, and the copy in TCRdb shows in-frame clones only, minus some. This sample carries some 25,000 clones, about 78% of them seen once, and the ten largest clones take about 32%. The sequencing here drew on peripheral blood mononuclear cells (PBMCs), taken before the second cycle of nivolumab. The receptor set was obtained from a human donor with classical Hodgkin lymphoma.

The chain couples TRBV11-1 to TRBJ2-6; D is undetermined. Trimming pared 5 bases from V and 5 bases from J, leaving 16 bases between. This CDR3 has 16 amino acids. The germline V gene has CDR1 SGHAT and CDR2 FQDESV (reference sequence). The CDR3 region is CASSILRQSRANVLTF. CDR3 coding DNA: TGTGCCAGCAGCATCTTACGACAAAGTCGGGCCAACGTCCTGACTTTC.

This chain connects TRBV18 to TRBJ1-1; tentative D call: TRBD1 (5 bases). Deletions cut 4 bases from V and 6 bases from J, with 18 bases between. The CDR3 extends over 15 amino acids. Per the germline V gene, CDR1 is KGHSH and CDR2 is LQKENI. CDR3 nucleotide sequence: TGTGCCAGCTCACAGGGACGAGTTCAAGCCTCTGAAGCTTTCTTT. Translation: CASSQGRVQASEAFF.

The chain uses TRBV5-1 and TRBJ2-5, with no clear D. The end of the DNA is better explained by TRBJ2-7, so the J call may be wrong. Per germline, CDR1 SGHRS and CDR2 YFSETQ. The CDR3 spans 14 residues. The CDR3 spells CASSLAVNSYEQYF. CDR3 nucleotide sequence: TGCGCCAGCAGCTTGGCAGTGAACTCCTACGAGCAGTACTTC.

This sequence joins TRBV28 and TRBJ1-4; the D gene is possibly TRBD1 (6 bases). The V gene lost 6 bases and the J gene lost 7 bases, with 9 bases spanning the gap. This CDR3 is built from 12 residues. Per the germline V gene, CDR1 is MDHEN and CDR2 is SYDVKM. CDR3 bases: TGTGCCAGCAGATCAGGGGTTGAAAAACTGTTTTTT. This codes for CASRSGVEKLFF.

The rearrangement links TRBV9 to TRBJ2-1; 8 bases are a match to TRBD2. Looked up from germline, CDR1 is SGDLS and CDR2 is YYNGEE. This CDR3 is 18 amino acids long. Germline trimming cut 0 bases from V and 9 bases from J; bases unmatched to any gene: 17. CDR3 amino acids: CASSVVNRAGGAYGEQFF. In DNA form, the CDR3 reads TGTGCCAGCAGCGTAGTAAATAGGGCGGGGGGCGCTTATGGTGAGCAGTTCTTC.

The V call is TRBV28, the J call TRBJ1-4; no firm D call. The CDR3 spans 14 residues. Germline CDR1 reads MDHEN; CDR2 reads SYDVKM. Trimming removed 8 bases from V and 8 bases from J, with 18 bases in between. CDR3 in DNA: TGTGCCAGCGGCGCTGGAGGTTTGCGGGAAAAACTGTTTTTT. Encoded protein: CASGAGGLREKLFF.

In its sample, this clone was seen once. V is TRBV6-6 and J is TRBJ1-6; D gene unclear. V was trimmed by 5 bases and J by 5 bases, leaving 4 bases between them. Germline-derived CDR1 and CDR2 are MNHNY and SVGAGI (reference sequence). This CDR3 is built from 12 residues. The DNA of the CDR3 is TGTGCCAGCAGTGATAATAATTCACCCCTCCACTTT. Protein product: CASSDNNSPLHF.

In this sample, this clone turned up a few times. The chain couples TRBV29-1 to TRBJ2-1, with TRBD1 matching 8 bases. This CDR3 is 13 amino acids long. Unmatched junction bases numbered 4, after V lost 8 bases and J lost 1 base. Per the germline V gene, CDR1 is SQVTM and CDR2 is ANQGSEA. In DNA, the CDR3 is TGCAGCACGGACAGGGCTTCCTACAATGAGCAGTTCTTC. Amino acids: CSTDRASYNEQFF.

Relative to its sample, this clone is medium-sized (0.01 to 0.1%). The chain uses TRBV29-1 and TRBJ2-1, with 12 bases that match TRBD2. V lost 7 bases, J lost 5 bases, and 6 bases stayed unmatched. This CDR3 comprises 14 residues. Germline V gene sequence: CDR1 SQVTM, CDR2 ANQGSEA. Here the CDR3 DNA reads TGCAGCGCTCGACTAGCGGGGGCGAACAATGAGCAGTTCTTC. Amino acids: CSARLAGANNEQFF.